This entry lists 17 T cell receptor beta chains sequenced from one sample in a study of siplizumab effects on memory and regulatory T cells. The method was immunoSEQ multiplex PCR; TCRdb's version includes in-frame clones alone and lacks a portion of them. The sample carries 65,000 to 70,000 clones, around 90% recorded once. Specimen: Tregs sorted from blood. The receptors here all came from a human donor in good health.

This clone has a single count. This CDR3 reads CSVGLVLAGVPSYNEQFF. As DNA, the CDR3 is TGCAGCGTTGGGTTGGTACTAGCGGGAGTCCCCTCCTACAATGAGCAGTTCTTC. The J gene is TRBJ2-1, the V gene TRBV29-1; 11 bases are a match to TRBD2. Germline V gene sequence: CDR1 SQVTM, CDR2 ANQGSEA. The CDR3 is 18 residues long. V shed 4 bases, J shed 0 bases, and the junction held 11 bases outside the gene matches.

The rearrangement links TRBV4-3 to TRBJ2-1; 7 bases are shared with TRBD2. Germline CDR1 is LGHNA and CDR2 is YSLEER. CDR3 length equals 17 residues. V was pared by 4 bases and J by 6 bases, with 15 bases of the junction left unmatched. The CDR3 nucleotides read TGCGCCAGCAGCCCCACCCTTAGAGCGGGATGGGGCAATGAGCAGTTCTTC. Residues: CASSPTLRAGWGNEQFF.

The chain uses TRBV6-1 and TRBJ1-5; D is perhaps TRBD1 (5 bases). Trimming took off 3 bases at V and 4 bases at J, with 10 bases between the two ends. The CDR3 has 14 amino acids. Germline V lookup: CDR1 MNHNS, CDR2 SASEGT. The CDR3 coding sequence is TGTGCCAGCAGTGATTCCGGGGCGAATCAGCCCCAGCATTTT. Its translation is CASSDSGANQPQHF.

The rearrangement uses TRBV7-2 and TRBJ2-1, with 9 nucleotides matching TRBD1. Per the germline V gene, CDR1 is SGHTA and CDR2 is FQGNSA. The length of the CDR3 is 15 residues. Unmatched junction bases numbered 3, after V lost 5 bases and J lost 1 base. CDR3 in DNA: TGTGCCAGCAGCCTCGGACAGGGGTCCTACAATGAGCAGTTCTTC. Its protein is CASSLGQGSYNEQFF.

CDR3 in DNA: TGCGCCAGCAGCTTAGGACCCTCTGGGGCCAACGTCCTGACTTTC. This translates into CASSLGPSGANVLTF. The chain couples TRBV5-1 to TRBJ2-6; D uncertain. Germline V lookup: CDR1 SGHRS, CDR2 YFSETQ. This CDR3 has 15 amino acids. The V end was cut by 2 bases, the J end by 0 bases, with 6 bases between.

This chain's CDR3 is CASNRHRTEAFF. The DNA for the CDR3 is TGTGCCAGCAACCGCCACAGGACTGAAGCTTTCTTT. The chain uses TRBV4-2 and TRBJ1-1, with TRBD1 as a possible D gene (5 bases). CDR1 is LGHNA, CDR2 YNFKEQ, per germline. Trimming stripped 7 bases from V and 5 bases from J, with 11 bases between. This CDR3 has 12 residues.

The chain uses TRBV11-3 and TRBJ2-3; D might be TRBD1 (6 bases). The CDR3 covers 15 residues. Germline V gene data show CDR1 as SGHNT and CDR2 as YENEEA. V was clipped by 2 bases and J by 2 bases, with 11 bases between them. The CDR3 spells CASSLWQGFTDTQYF. The CDR3 DNA sequence: TGTGCCAGCAGCTTATGGCAGGGGTTCACAGATACGCAGTATTTT.

The genes are TRBV13 and TRBJ2-3; D possibly corresponds to TRBD2 (6 bases). The germline V and J ends were trimmed by 5 bases and 3 bases, with 21 bases remaining between them. The CDR3 length is 17 residues. Germline CDR1 and CDR2: PRHDT and FYEKMQ (reference sequence). CDR3 nucleotide sequence: TGTGCCAGCAGCCGGAGGTTTGCCGGGGAGGAAACAGATACGCAGTATTTT. Residues: CASSRRFAGEETDTQYF. The whole variable domain, remainder taken from reference TRBV13 and TRBJ2-3, is AAGVIQSPRHLIKEKRETATLKCYPIPRHDTVYWYQQGPGQDPQFLISFYEKMQSDKGSIPDRFSAQQFSDYHSELNMSSLELGDSALYFCASSRRFAGEETDTQYFGPGTRLTVL.

The chain links TRBV7-2 to TRBJ1-2; 7 nucleotides align to TRBD1. CDR1 and CDR2 from the germline V gene are SGHTA and FQGNSA. V lost 5 bases to trimming and J lost 8 bases; unmatched junction nucleotides: 5. There are 12 residues in the CDR3. The CDR3 loop reads CASSTTGYGYTF. The CDR3 DNA sequence: TGTGCCAGCAGCACGACAGGGTACGGCTACACCTTC.

The chain has TRBV30 and TRBJ2-1; D unresolved. The CDR3 loop spans 13 amino acids. Trimming removed 3 bases at V and 10 bases at J, with 16 bases between. Germline CDR1 is GTSNPN and CDR2 is SVGIG (reference sequence). Here the CDR3 reads CAWSTFRYREQFF. CDR3 DNA: TGTGCCTGGAGCACTTTCAGGTATCGGGAGCAGTTCTTC.

V gene TRBV18 combines with J gene TRBJ2-6, with TRBD2 matching over 13 bases. The germline V gene encodes CDR1 KGHSH and CDR2 LQKENI. The CDR3 is 19 residues long. Unmatched junction bases numbered 9, after V lost 5 bases and J lost 2 bases. The CDR3 reads CASSAPGLAGIAGANVLTF. The CDR3 coding sequence is TGTGCCAGCTCAGCCCCGGGACTAGCGGGGATAGCTGGGGCCAACGTCCTGACTTTC.

The rearrangement uses TRBV5-5 and TRBJ2-1, with 7 bases aligning to TRBD2. Germline V gene data show CDR1 as SGHKS and CDR2 as YYEKEE (reference sequence). This CDR3 spans 15 amino acids. The V and J ends lost 4 bases and 3 bases, in that order; junction bases with no gene match: 7. The CDR3 DNA reads as TGTGCCAGCAGCGTGGCTAGCGGACGCTACAATGAGCAGTTCTTC. Its translation: CASSVASGRYNEQFF.

The chain joins TRBV9 to TRBJ1-4, with no clear D. Trimming took off 4 bases at V and 4 bases at J, with 14 bases between the two ends. The germline CDR1 and CDR2 sequences are SGDLS and YYNGEE. This CDR3 has 15 amino acids. CDR3 nucleotides: TGTGCCAGCAGCTATAGCCTGGGTGGTAATGAAAAACTGTTTTTT. Translating gives CASSYSLGGNEKLFF.

This clone was detected once. CDR3 bases: TGTGCCAGCCTACCAGGGGGCTCCTCCTACGAGCAGTACTTC. Protein: CASLPGGSSYEQYF. This sequence joins TRBV28 and TRBJ2-7; 8 bases agree with TRBD1. The V gene end was trimmed by 8 bases and the J gene end by 0 bases; junction bases not matched to a gene: 6. There are 14 residues in the CDR3. CDR1 MDHEN and CDR2 SYDVKM come from the germline V gene.

This sequence joins TRBV19 and TRBJ2-2; TRBD2 is a possible D gene (5 bases). V was shortened by 6 bases and J by 1 base, with 6 bases between the two germline ends. The germline V gene has CDR1 LNHDA and CDR2 SQIVND (reference sequence). The CDR3 totals 13 residues. The CDR3 DNA follows: TGTGCCAGTAGAGGGAGGAACACCGGGGAGCTGTTTTTT. As protein: CASRGRNTGELFF.

The chain joins TRBV18 to TRBJ2-1, with 9 bases matching TRBD2. Trimming removed 3 bases from V and 5 bases from J; junction bases left unmatched: 5. CDR1 is KGHSH, CDR2 LQKENI, per germline. The CDR3 has 15 amino acids. CDR3 sequence reads: CASSPRTSDNNEQFF. The CDR3 DNA reads TGTGCCAGCTCACCCAGGACTAGCGACAACAATGAGCAGTTCTTC.

The chain couples TRBV11-2 to TRBJ2-5; 11 positions match TRBD2. Unmatched junction bases numbered 1, after V lost 3 bases and J lost 4 bases. The germline CDR1 and CDR2 sequences are SGHAT and FQNNGV. The CDR3 has 14 residues. The CDR3 DNA sequence: TGTGCCAGCAGCTTCGGACTAGCGGGAGAGACCCAGTACTTC. Translated, it gives CASSFGLAGETQYF.